Below are 24 T cell receptor beta chains sequenced from a single sample in a study of neoadjuvant anti-PD-1 for oral cavity cancer (dated by TCRdb to about 2021). The library was built by means of the immunoSEQ multiplex PCR assay. Entries here come from immuneACCESS through TCRdb and include only in-frame sequences with V and J called. Some clones fail to appear in such tables; in the studies checked, an unresolved V gene covers under half of the shortfall, and the cause of the remainder is unknown. The sample table lists approximately 74,000 clones, more than 80% of them with a count of one. 2.5% to 4% of the sample rests with the top ten. The sample's time point label, in plain terms: before neoadjuvant nivolumab. Sequences were derived from PBMCs, sampled before nivolumab (anti-PD-1) treatment. The receptors shown here come from a person between 40 and 80 years old with oral cavity squamous cell carcinoma.

This clone was seen many times. The chain combines TRBV5-4 with TRBJ1-1; weak D call: TRBD1 (6 bases). Trimming removed 4 bases from V and 1 base from J, with 14 bases in between. The CDR3 totals 15 residues. Germline V CDR1 and CDR2: SGHNT, YYREEE (reference sequence). The DNA of the CDR3 is TGTGCCAGCAGCCGCCATCCGGGGGCGAACACTGAAGCTTTCTTT. Translated: CASSRHPGANTEAFF.

In this sample, this clone turned up once. The genes are TRBV28 and TRBJ1-2; D remains unclear. The V gene's germline CDR1 is MDHEN and CDR2 SYDVKM. V lost 2 bases and J lost 3, with 7 bases in between. This CDR3 is built from 13 residues. This CDR3 reads CASSLRQDYGYTF. CDR3 DNA sequence: TGTGCCAGCAGTTTAAGGCAGGACTATGGCTACACCTTC.

The chain couples TRBV30 to TRBJ2-3, with 10 bases fitting TRBD2. Trimming took 7 bases from V and 2 from J; bases not matched to a gene: 6. Germline V CDR1 and CDR2: GTSNPN, SVGIG (reference sequence). The CDR3 has 14 residues. The DNA of the CDR3 is TGTGCCTCGAAGCGGGAGGGCCTCACAGATACGCAGTATTTT. This encodes CASKREGLTDTQYF.

This chain uses TRBV6-5 with TRBJ1-5; D gene unclear. The CDR3 is 13 amino acids. Germline CDR1 reads MNHEY; CDR2 reads SVGAGI. Between the trimmed V and J ends, which lost 6 bases and 4 bases, there was a span of 10 bases. The CDR3 sequence is CASSRTSNQPQHF. The CDR3 DNA is TGTGCCAGCAGCCGGACTTCTAATCAGCCCCAGCATTTT.

This clone has just a few counts. CDR3 nucleotide sequence: TGTGCCAGCAGTTTATCGGCCACGGGACTAGCGGGAGTAGGCACAGATACGCAGTATTTT. This translates into CASSLSATGLAGVGTDTQYF. This chain uses TRBV27 with TRBJ2-3, with TRBD2 matching over 14 bases. This CDR3 has 20 amino acids. In germline, CDR1 is MNHEY, CDR2 SMNVEV (reference sequence). J lost 1 base, V lost 0 bases, and 9 bases had no gene match.

The rearrangement uses TRBV9 and TRBJ2-3; 9 bases match TRBD1. The CDR3 loop spans 17 amino acids. The junction had 6 bases not matched to a gene; V was cut back by 0 bases and J by 1 base. CDR1 is SGDLS and CDR2 is YYNGEE in the germline V gene. CDR3 sequence reads: CASSVEQGAVGTDTQYF. The CDR3 DNA is TGTGCCAGCAGCGTAGAACAGGGGGCGGTTGGCACAGATACGCAGTATTTT.

The CDR3 DNA sequence: TGTGCCATCGGCCAAGAAGGGAACACCATATATTTT. As protein: CAIGQEGNTIYF. V usage is TRBV10-3 and J usage is TRBJ1-3, with D uncertain. Trimming removed 8 bases at V and 7 bases at J, with 12 bases between. CDR3 length equals 12 residues. In germline, CDR1 is ENHRY, CDR2 SYGVKD.

The V and J genes are TRBV20-1 and TRBJ1-2; D gene unclear. The CDR3 consists of 11 residues. Trimming took 5 bases from V and 6 from J, leaving 10 bases between them. Germline V gives CDR1 DFQATT, CDR2 SNEGSKA (reference sequence). The CDR3 loop is CSAQALDGYTF. The DNA for the CDR3 is TGCAGTGCTCAAGCGCTCGATGGCTACACCTTC.

This chain links TRBV5-5 with TRBJ1-5; the match to TRBD1 covers 8 bases. The CDR3 sequence is 15 residues long. The junction had 9 bases not matched to a gene; V was cut back by 3 bases and J by 7 bases. Looked up from germline, CDR1 is SGHKS and CDR2 is YYEKEE (reference sequence). In nucleotides, the CDR3 is TGTGCCAGCAGCTCCGCGCCGACAGGGGACCAGCCCCAGCATTTT. The encoded protein is CASSSAPTGDQPQHF.

This rearrangement joins TRBV27 to TRBJ2-7, with TRBD2 as a possible D gene (5 bases). The CDR3 length is 17 residues. Trimming removed 3 bases at V and 0 bases at J, with 18 bases between. The V gene's germline CDR1 is MNHEY and CDR2 SMNVEV (reference sequence). In nucleotides, the CDR3 is TGTGCCAGCAGTTTCCGGTTTAGCGTGTCTGCCTCCTACGAGCAGTACTTC. It is translated as CASSFRFSVSASYEQYF.

The chain is built from TRBV29-1 and TRBJ1-1; D is ambiguous. The germline gives CDR1 SQVTM, CDR2 ANQGSEA. The CDR3 length is 12 residues. Trimming took 4 bases from V and 3 from J, leaving 9 bases between them. CDR3 in amino acids: CSVGHGDTEAFF. CDR3 sequence (DNA): TGCAGCGTTGGTCATGGAGACACTGAAGCTTTCTTT.

J is TRBJ2-7 and V is TRBV5-4; D uncertain. The germline V gene encodes CDR1 SGHNT and CDR2 YYREEE (reference sequence). Deletions cut 3 bases from V and 4 bases from J, with 5 bases between. The CDR3 length is 11 residues. CDR3 loop: CASSSMYEQYF. For the CDR3, the DNA is TGTGCCAGCAGCTCGATGTACGAGCAGTACTTC.

Here the CDR3 DNA reads TGCGCCAGCGACGAGGGTGCGGGAGTGGCGGATACGCAGTATTTT. Translation: CASDEGAGVADTQYF. The V gene is TRBV5-1, the J gene TRBJ2-3; TRBD2 aligns across 7 bases. Germline CDR1 SGHRS, CDR2 YFSETQ. V was pared by 7 bases and J by 6 bases, with 14 bases of the junction left unmatched. The CDR3 length is 15 residues.

The gene calls are TRBV27 and TRBJ2-5; TRBD1 might be the D (5 bases). The V end was cut by 7 bases, the J end by 3 bases, with 6 bases between. Germline assignment: CDR1 MNHEY and CDR2 SMNVEV (reference sequence). The CDR3 length is 11 residues. The CDR3 sequence: CASIREETQYF. CDR3 bases: TGTGCCAGCATCAGGGAAGAGACCCAGTACTTC.

In this sample, this clone turned up once. J is TRBJ2-7 and V is TRBV27; the match to TRBD2 covers 8 bases. The CDR3 consists of 15 residues. The V gene's germline CDR1 is MNHEY and CDR2 SMNVEV (reference sequence). Trimming took 6 bases from V and 6 from J; bases not matched to a gene: 13. As DNA, the CDR3 is TGTGCCAGCAGCACTACCCCGGGACTAGAGCGCGAGCAGTACTTC. Its protein is CASSTTPGLEREQYF.

V usage is TRBV10-3 and J usage is TRBJ1-1; TRBD1 aligns across 7 bases. Germline V gives CDR1 ENHRY, CDR2 SYGVKD. This CDR3 has 13 residues. V gave up 6 bases and J gave up 2 bases; unmatched junction bases: 3. This chain's CDR3 is CAIRGTDNTEAFF. CDR3 sequence (DNA): TGTGCCATCAGGGGGACAGATAACACTGAAGCTTTCTTT.

The chain recombines TRBV19 with TRBJ2-2; 12 nucleotides match TRBD2. V dropped 5 bases and J dropped 4; count of bases not matched to a gene: 14. The length of the CDR3 is 19 residues. Germline CDR1 reads LNHDA; CDR2 reads SQIVND (reference sequence). Here the CDR3 reads CASSFTRTSGKAPTGELFF. The CDR3 DNA sequence: TGTGCCAGTAGTTTCACCCGGACTAGCGGGAAGGCTCCCACCGGGGAGCTGTTTTTT. Variable domain in full (rest from reference TRBV19 and TRBJ2-2): DGGITQSPKYLFRKEGQNVTLSCEQNLNHDAMYWYRQDPGQGLRLIYYSQIVNDFQKGDIAEGYSVSREKKESFPLTVTSAQKNPTAFYLCASSFTRTSGKAPTGELFFGEGSRLTVL.

The gene calls are TRBV5-1 and TRBJ1-1; possibly TRBD1 for D (5 bases). The CDR3 contains 16 residues. From germline, CDR1 is SGHRS and CDR2 YFSETQ. V lost 1 base, J lost 5 bases, and 18 bases lay in between. This CDR3 reads CASSLRMQGSETEAFF. The CDR3 nucleotides read TGCGCCAGCAGCTTGCGGATGCAGGGCAGTGAAACTGAAGCTTTCTTT.

The rearrangement joins TRBV6-6 to TRBJ2-5; 9 nucleotides match TRBD1. The J segment lost 3 bases and the V segment lost 1 base, leaving 3 bases of the junction unmatched. Germline CDR1 is MNHNY and CDR2 is SVGAGI (reference sequence). This CDR3 has 15 residues. The CDR3 bases are TGTGCCAGCAGTTACTACGGGACAGGGAAAGAGACCCAGTACTTC. Protein sequence: CASSYYGTGKETQYF.

The chain links TRBV30 to TRBJ2-1, with TRBD1 as a possible D gene (5 bases). CDR3 length: 13 amino acids. The V end was cut by 3 bases, the J end by 13 bases, with 19 bases between. Germline-derived CDR1 and CDR2 are GTSNPN and SVGIG (reference sequence). The CDR3 DNA reads TGTGCCTGGAGCCGGACGTCGACAGTCGACCAGTTCTTC. It specifies CAWSRTSTVDQFF.

This rearrangement joins TRBV6-1 to TRBJ1-1; 10 bases are a match to TRBD1. Germline CDR1 is MNHNS and CDR2 is SASEGT. The CDR3 has 15 residues. Germline trimming cut 11 bases from V and 0 bases from J; bases unmatched to any gene: 9. CDR3 coding DNA: TGTGCCGCATGGGACAGGGGATCCATGAACACTGAAGCTTTCTTT. This codes for CAAWDRGSMNTEAFF.

The chain combines TRBV7-9 with TRBJ2-3; 7 nucleotides agree with TRBD2. CDR1 is SEHNR and CDR2 is FQNEAQ in the germline V gene (reference sequence). The CDR3 runs to 15 residues. Trimming cost V 4 bases and J 0 bases; bases outside gene matches: 4. The CDR3 here is CASSYLAASTDTQYF. CDR3 DNA sequence: TGTGCCAGCAGCTATCTAGCGGCTAGCACAGATACGCAGTATTTT. Supplemented by reference TRBV7-9 and TRBJ2-3, the full variable domain reads DTGVSQNPRHKITKRGQNVTFRCDPISEHNRLYWYRQTLGQGPEFLTYFQNEAQLEKSRLLSDRFSAERPKGSFSTLEIQRTEQGDSAMYLCASSYLAASTDTQYFGPGTRLTVL.

CDR3 DNA sequence: TGTGCCAGTAGCCCACTAGAAATCAATGAGCAGTTCTTC. It yields the protein CASSPLEINEQFF. The chain recombines TRBV19 with TRBJ2-1; a weak D match, TRBD2 (5 bases). Germline V gene sequence: CDR1 LNHDA, CDR2 SQIVND (reference sequence). Trimming left V 6 bases short and J 6 bases short, with 12 bases between. This CDR3 has 13 amino acids.

The chain carries TRBV12-1 and TRBJ2-7; the table names TRBD1, a call not compared with the DNA. TRBV12-1 is described as a pseudogene. The CDR3 extends over 14 amino acids. Here the CDR3 DNA reads TGTGCCAGCAGCTTTGGACAGGGGCCCTACGAGCAGTACTTC. The encoded protein is CASSFGQGPYEQYF.